This entry describes one T cell receptor (beta chain). This receptor's antigen is unknown. The sample holds no much larger clone one base away, and base qualities are not on file. V and J lose 2 bases and 5 bases, and a span of 15 bases separates them. The germline V gene (reference sequence) sets CDR1 to SEHNR and CDR2 to FQNEAQ. Including cysteine and phenylalanine, the CDR3 has 16 amino acids. The only DNA kept is the CDR3, 48 bases in frame from the first base. Donors were healthy HIV-negative adults with no recently reported acute infections or vaccinations. All donors were Caucasian adults living in Nashville, Tennessee, USA. CD4+ T cells were enriched by magnetic negative selection, after which naive cells were positively selected on CD45RA and the negative fraction was taken as the memory subset. Blood was collected by leukapheresis, and PBMCs were isolated by Ficoll-Histopaque density gradient centrifugation and then cryopreserved in liquid nitrogen vapor phase. Analytical flow cytometry was used to check the purity and quantity of every magnetically sorted T cell population. Each sorted fraction had its genomic DNA isolated and then quantified by UV absorbance on a Nanodrop 2000c.

The data stem from a study of shared clonotypes between healthy human individuals (dated by TCRdb to the early 2020s). In terms of the full investigation: The cohort included three men and a couple of women between 18 and 49 years of age. For each donor, CD4 naive and CD4 memory were each given three plates, CD8 naive was given two plates, and CD8 memory was given one plate. The study deeply sequenced blood TCR repertoires of five healthy adults to estimate repertoire size and the extent of clonotype sharing between individuals. Different laboratories and diverse techniques were used to prepare libraries and sequence TCR repertoires, to increase sequencing depth and limit assay-specific biases. Leukapheresis yielded between about 0.9 and 9 billion PBMCs per donor.

Using the deep immunoSEQ assay, TCR CDR3 regions were amplified from genomic DNA by multiplex PCR. Extracted genomic DNA from each cell subset was distributed evenly across all wells of several immunoSEQ 96-well plates, and each plate was treated as a replicate. Each replicate PCR for sorted subsets received 150 to 250 ng genomic DNA, equal to roughly 29,000 T cell genomes. Purified libraries were measured with a Qubit 3.0 fluorometer, size-checked on a Bioanalyzer 2100, and measured again with the KAPA Library Quantification kit. Every immunoSEQ 96-well plate was sequenced on a separate single-read 150-cycle Illumina NextSeq 550 flow cell. The original pipeline was this. Because the immunoSEQ output held only junctional sequences and lacked quality scores, the filtering could not match the filtering applied to full-length reads. Sequences were annotated with PyIR, a Python wrapper for IgBLAST v1.9, and V/J genes and CDR3 were assigned using IMGT germline references. Reads with weak V/J assignments (E-value above 1e-6), missing CDR3, stop codons, out-of-frame junctions, or ambiguous translated residues were removed. A V3J clonotype was defined by an identical inferred V gene, J gene, and CDR3 amino acid sequence. Percentage overlap between repertoires was calculated by dividing the number of shared unique clonotypes by the size of the smaller repertoire. RTK rarefaction, the Chao1 estimator, and Recon v2.1 estimates of unobserved clonotypes were used to assess repertoire richness. OLGA was used to compute generation probabilities for all TCRbeta clonotypes that the gDNA method yielded from four donors. Held by TCRdb, this immuneACCESS table contains in-frame sequences only and omits some clones. Under half of the omission traces to an unresolved V gene where checked; the cause of the rest is unknown. D and trimming were read from the DNA, whereas the V and J calls and clone size are those reported in that table. The table for this sample lists approximately 2,000,000 clones; roughly 92% of them were counted only once. The top ten hold 0.3% to 0.45% of the sample.

What the authors observed across the whole study: Higher generation probabilities were observed for clonotypes shared by all four sorted-subset donors than for non-shared clonotypes. Naive subsets generally had larger estimated clonotype richness than memory subsets did. Incomplete sequencing was indicated by rarefaction of sorted-subset datasets, despite the large sequencing depth. The genetic and exposure-history diversity represented was limited by the small number of donors. Only blood was sampled, and tissue TCR repertoires likely differ from those in blood. Pairwise subsampling led to the expectation that sequencing depth would affect the degree of clonotype sharing among donors. When a handful of donors were compared, the shared fraction of clonotypes was about 5.2% for naive CD4, around 3.5% for naive CD8, 2.3% for memory CD4, and 0.4% for memory CD8.

Sample: naive CD4+ T cells from PBMCs. Sample cell subset or site, as interpreted from the label and publication: CD45RA+ positively selected. This TCR derives from a man aged 18 to 35 in good health. Some clones in this sample may be carry-over from other donors' samples. In this chain, TRBV7-9 is recombined with TRBJ2-2; the D segment cannot be called with confidence. This receptor carries the CDR3 CASSLPPGQLTGELFF. DNA sequence: TGTGCCAGCAGCTTACCACCGGGCCAGTTAACCGGGGAGCTGTTTTTT. Supplemented by the reference TRBV7-9 and TRBJ2-2 proteins around the CDR3, the complete variable domain is DTGVSQNPRHKITKRGQNVTFRCDPISEHNRLYWYRQTLGQGPEFLTYFQNEAQLEKSRLLSDRFSAERPKGSFSTLEIQRTEQGDSAMYLCASSLPPGQLTGELFFGEGSRLTVL.